The 23 T cell receptor beta chains in this list originate from one sample, sequenced in a study of blood T cells in healthy people across ages. A J-beta primer mix and a sample-barcoded 5' primer were used in a second PCR of roughly 6 to 11 cycles. TCRdb reprocessed the 5' RACE reads via MiXCR and lists one record per CDR3 protein. The data show 780,000 or so distinct CDR3 sequences, around half seen once. The sequenced sample was blood. These receptors were obtained from an elderly man in good health.

This chain links TRBV20-1 with TRBJ2-1; D not resolved. V shed 5 bases and J shed 6 bases, with 17 bases lying between them. CDR3 length equals 14 residues. In germline, CDR1 is DFQATT, CDR2 SNEGSKA (reference sequence). CDR3 sequence: CSARDPKGGNEQFF. In nucleotides, the CDR3 is TGCAGTGCTCGCGACCCCAAAGGTGGCAATGAGCAGTTCTTC.

The chain couples TRBV2 to TRBJ2-1, with D tentatively TRBD1 or TRBD2 (7 bases each). Trimming removed 6 bases from V and 9 bases from J, with 12 bases in between. The CDR3 contains 12 residues. Per the germline V gene, CDR1 is SNHLY and CDR2 is FYNNEI. The chain's CDR3 is CASRGGGAEQFF. The CDR3 DNA reads as TGTGCCAGCAGGGGAGGGGGCGCTGAGCAGTTCTTC. The complete variable domain, with remaining parts taken from reference TRBV2 and TRBJ2-1, reads EPEVTQTPSHQVTQMGQEVILRCVPISNHLYFYWYRQILGQKVEFLVSFYNNEISEKSEIFDDQFSVERPDGSNFTLKIRSTKLEDSAMYFCASRGGGAEQFFGPGTRLTVL.

The chain links TRBV3-1 to TRBJ2-7; 8 bases match TRBD1. CDR3 length: 13 amino acids. V shed 5 bases and J 5 bases; nucleotides not matched to a gene: 5. Germline V gives CDR1 LGHDT, CDR2 YNNKEL (reference sequence). The CDR3: CASSATGADEQYF. The DNA of the CDR3 is TGTGCCAGCAGCGCGACAGGGGCTGACGAGCAGTACTTC.

V is TRBV18 and J is TRBJ1-1; D unresolved. Trimming cost V 6 bases and J 1 base, with 12 bases left between them. Germline-derived CDR1 and CDR2 are KGHSH and LQKENI. CDR3 length equals 14 residues. The CDR3 region has the DNA TGTGCCAGCTCGCCCGAGGCAGGGAACACTGAAGCTTTCTTT. It is translated as CASSPEAGNTEAFF.

This clonotype showed up many times. CDR3 nucleotides: TGCAGCGCAAAGGGGGGTGGGACCCAGTACTTC. It translates to CSAKGGGTQYF. The chain uses TRBV29-1 and TRBJ2-5; D possibly matches TRBD1 or TRBD2 (6 bases each). Trimming removed 7 bases from V and 7 bases from J, with 13 bases in between. The length of the CDR3 is 11 residues. Germline CDR1 is SQVTM and CDR2 is ANQGSEA.

The gene calls are TRBV28 and TRBJ2-4; 11 bases match TRBD2. The DNA end is more similar to TRBJ2-7, so the J call may be wrong. Germline V CDR1 and CDR2: MDHEN, SYDVKM. This CDR3 comprises 18 residues. CDR3 amino acids: CASSLFPPLAGDPYEQYF. As DNA, the CDR3 is TGTGCCAGCAGTTTATTCCCCCCACTAGCGGGAGACCCCTACGAGCAGTACTTC.

This clonotype has more than one count but fewer than ten. DNA for the CDR3: TGCAGCGTTGCGGACAGGGGCGAGCAGTACTTC. This sequence encodes CSVADRGEQYF. The rearrangement joins TRBV29-1 to TRBJ2-5; TRBD1 matches at 9 bases. The assigned J gene may be wrong: the sequence end matches TRBJ2-7 better. The CDR3 covers 11 residues. Germline assignment: CDR1 SQVTM and CDR2 ANQGSEA.

V gene TRBV7-2 combines with J gene TRBJ2-3, with 7 nucleotides matching TRBD2. Germline CDR1 SGHTA, CDR2 FQGNSA. CDR3 size: 13 residues. V was clipped by 6 bases and J by 3 bases; unmatched bases: 3. The CDR3: CASSGRATDTQYF. In nucleotides, the CDR3 is TGTGCCAGCAGTGGGAGGGCGACAGATACGCAGTATTTT.

The chain uses TRBV11-2 and TRBJ2-7, with 10 bases matching TRBD2. With V trimmed by 5 bases and J by 2 bases, 12 bases remained unmatched. Germline CDR1 SGHAT, CDR2 FQNNGV. The CDR3 is 17 residues long. The CDR3 coding sequence is TGTGCCAGCAGCGCCCTGTCCGGGCTAGCGGGAGCCTACGAGCAGTACTTC. This codes for CASSALSGLAGAYEQYF.

This rearrangement joins TRBV10-3 to TRBJ2-7; TRBD2 matches 16 bases. Germline CDR1 is ENHRY and CDR2 is SYGVKD. Trimming removed 9 bases from V and 0 bases from J; junction bases left unmatched: 11. The length of the CDR3 is 18 residues. CDR3 bases: TGTGCCATTACTGCCGGGACTAGCGGGAGGGTGAGCTCCTACGAGCAGTACTTC. Translated, it gives CAITAGTSGRVSSYEQYF.

The J gene is TRBJ1-2, the V gene TRBV7-3; D is ambiguous. Trimming took off 2 bases at V and 2 bases at J, with 21 bases between the two ends. The CDR3 has 18 amino acids. Germline assignment: CDR1 SGHTA and CDR2 FQGTGA. CDR3 bases: TGTGCCAGCAGCTTAGCCGGGAACAGCCGAGGAAGAAACTATGGCTACACCTTC. Its protein product is CASSLAGNSRGRNYGYTF.

This chain uses TRBV2 with TRBJ2-1, with D perhaps TRBD1 or TRBD2 (5 bases each). This CDR3 region has 16 residues. Germline CDR1 and CDR2: SNHLY and FYNNEI. Between the trimmed V and J ends, which lost 6 bases and 0 bases, there was a span of 15 bases. The CDR3 DNA reads TGTGCCAGCAGGGCCCGACAGCGGAGCTCCTACAATGAGCAGTTCTTC. Its translation is CASRARQRSSYNEQFF.

The rearrangement uses TRBV18 and TRBJ2-3; maybe TRBD1 (5 bases). This CDR3 region has 12 residues. Germline V gives CDR1 KGHSH, CDR2 LQKENI. V dropped 2 bases and J dropped 7 bases, with 7 bases sitting between them. The CDR3 protein is CASSPSGNTQYF. CDR3 nucleotides: TGTGCCAGCTCACCATCAGGGAATACGCAGTATTTT.

The rearrangement joins TRBV7-3 to TRBJ2-2; D unresolved. V was cut by 2 bases and J by 6 bases, with 7 bases left in between. The germline CDR1 and CDR2 sequences are SGHTA and FQGTGA. This CDR3 has 13 amino acids. The CDR3 loop is CASSLSAAGELFF. The CDR3 DNA reads as TGTGCCAGCAGCTTATCGGCGGCCGGGGAGCTGTTTTTT.

This clonotype was counted a few times. The J gene is TRBJ1-5, the V gene TRBV27; D uncertain. The V gene lost 0 bases and the J gene lost 0 bases, with 6 bases spanning the gap. The CDR3 totals 15 residues. Germline CDR1 MNHEY, CDR2 SMNVEV (reference sequence). The CDR3: CASSLSGDSNQPQHF. In nucleotides, the CDR3 is TGTGCCAGCAGTTTATCGGGTGATAGCAATCAGCCCCAGCATTTT.

This clonotype showed up many times. The V gene is TRBV27, the J gene TRBJ2-6; D remains ambiguous. The germline gives CDR1 MNHEY, CDR2 SMNVEV (reference sequence). V was trimmed by 6 bases and J by 1 base, leaving 4 bases between them. The CDR3 sequence is 13 residues long. CDR3 sequence (DNA): TGTGCCAGCAGGCCTTCTGGGGCCAACGTCCTGACTTTC. Amino acids: CASRPSGANVLTF.

This clonotype was detected only a few times. V gene TRBV9 combines with J gene TRBJ2-3; maybe TRBD1 (5 bases). The V gene lost 2 bases and the J gene lost 8 bases, with 15 bases spanning the gap. The germline gives CDR1 SGDLS, CDR2 YYNGEE. The CDR3 runs 14 residues. The CDR3 loop reads CASSVEAVQGTQYF. The CDR3 DNA follows: TGTGCCAGCAGCGTGGAAGCTGTCCAGGGTACGCAGTATTTT.

This clonotype was seen only a few times. The chain couples TRBV7-2 to TRBJ2-7, with 7 positions matching TRBD2. This CDR3 is 14 amino acids long. Germline CDR1 is SGHTA and CDR2 is FQGNSA. The V segment lost 0 bases and the J segment 6 bases; nucleotides outside the gene matches: 5. CDR3 sequence: CASSLAVGGVEQYF. For the CDR3, the DNA is TGTGCCAGCAGCTTAGCGGTGGGAGGGGTCGAGCAGTACTTC.

The J gene is TRBJ1-2, the V gene TRBV30; TRBD1 aligns across 7 bases. The CDR3 is 12 amino acids. The ends lost 2 bases at V and 8 bases at J; junction bases unmatched: 5. The germline CDR1 and CDR2 sequences are GTSNPN and SVGIG (reference sequence). The CDR3 protein is CAWSPTGAGYTF. The CDR3 nucleotides read TGTGCCTGGAGTCCTACAGGGGCCGGCTACACCTTC.

In this sample, this clonotype turned up a few times. V is TRBV5-1 and J is TRBJ2-1, with 13 bases aligning to TRBD2. The germline V gene encodes CDR1 SGHRS and CDR2 YFSETQ. V shed 4 bases, J shed 5 bases, and the junction held 3 bases outside the gene matches. The CDR3 length is 15 residues. In DNA form, the CDR3 reads TGCGCCAGCAGCCGAACTAGCGGGAGGGACAATGAGCAGTTCTTC. Its protein is CASSRTSGRDNEQFF.

This chain uses TRBV3-1 with TRBJ1-6; D is ambiguous. The CDR3 is made up of 15 amino acids. Trimming took off 1 base at V and 4 bases at J, with 8 bases between the two ends. Germline V gene data show CDR1 as LGHDT and CDR2 as YNNKEL (reference sequence). In DNA form, the CDR3 reads TGTGCCAGCAGCCAAGGGCTTGATTATAATTCACCCCTCCACTTT. Protein product: CASSQGLDYNSPLHF.

The rearrangement uses TRBV6-5 and TRBJ2-7, with TRBD2 identical over 14 bases. The germline CDR1 and CDR2 sequences are MNHEY and SVGAGI. CDR3 length equals 15 residues. V shed 2 bases, J shed 3 bases, and the junction held 0 bases outside the gene matches. This chain's CDR3 is CASSYGTSGGYEQYF. In DNA, the CDR3 is TGTGCCAGCAGTTACGGGACTAGCGGGGGCTACGAGCAGTACTTC.

The chain joins TRBV27 to TRBJ2-4; 7 bases align to TRBD2. J was trimmed by 0 bases and V by 5 bases; bases with no gene match: 4. This CDR3 region has 15 residues. Per germline, CDR1 MNHEY and CDR2 SMNVEV (reference sequence). DNA of the CDR3: TGTGCCAGCAGTACCACGGGGGGAGCCAAAAACATTCAGTACTTC. Protein: CASSTTGGAKNIQYF.